This entry is about one T cell receptor (beta chain). Its antigen remains unidentified. Clones were read by immunoSEQ multiplex PCR, and TCRdb kept only the in-frame ones, dropping some. The repertoire holds 600,000 to 750,000 clones, with 90% as singletons. The data originate from a study of shared clonotypes between healthy human individuals. Study-wide results and caveats: In contrast to clonotypes shared by all four donors, non-shared clonotypes had lower generation probabilities.

Germline V CDR1 and CDR2: SQVTM, ANQGSEA. J was trimmed by 1 base and V by 1 base; bases with no gene match: 4. This CDR3 comprises 15 residues. CD45RO+ cells and CCR7-negative CD45RA+ TemRA cells were combined as CD8 memory. This sequence was found in a man younger than 35 in good health. Some clones in this sample may be carry-over from other donors' samples. This chain links TRBV29-1 with TRBJ2-7; TRBD1 agrees at 10 bases. The sequenced sample consisted of memory CD8+ T cells from PBMCs. Indicated subset: CD45RO+ cells pooled with CCR7-negative TemRA cells. For the CDR3, the DNA is TGCAGCGTTGAAGGGAGGACAGGGGGGTCCTACGAGCAGTACTTC. Its protein product is CSVEGRTGGSYEQYF.